The 24 T cell receptor beta chains below all came from one sample that was sequenced in a study of shared clonotypes between healthy human individuals. Profiled with immunoSEQ multiplex PCR; TCRdb holds only in-frame clones, not every one. Among fewer than 1.4 million clones, around 82% were seen once, and the ten largest hold roughly 0.55%. The sample taken for sequencing was memory CD4+ T cells from PBMCs. Subset in this sample: CD45RA-negative fraction. The receptors derive from a man between 18 and 35 years old in good health. Some clones in this sample may be carry-over from other donors' samples.

V and J are TRBV7-2 and TRBJ1-4; TRBD1 is a possible D gene (5 bases). Germline CDR1 reads SGHTA; CDR2 reads FQGNSA. The length of the CDR3 is 14 residues. The ends were cut back, 1 base at V and 8 bases at J, with 11 bases in the middle. CDR3 sequence (DNA): TGTGCCAGCAGCTTAGGTCGTTGGGGGGAAAAACTGTTTTTT. Translating gives CASSLGRWGEKLFF.

This clone has only one observation. This chain links TRBV2 with TRBJ2-1; tentatively, D is TRBD2 (5 bases). The germline V gene has CDR1 SNHLY and CDR2 FYNNEI. The CDR3 spans 16 residues. The V and J ends lost 8 bases and 0 bases respectively, with 17 bases between them. CDR3: CASGGGVADSYNEQFF. CDR3 DNA: TGTGCCAGCGGAGGTGGGGTAGCAGACTCCTACAATGAGCAGTTCTTC.

The chain carries TRBV7-9 and TRBJ1-5; TRBD1 matches at 7 bases. J was trimmed by 2 bases and V by 4 bases; bases with no gene match: 8. Germline V gene lookup returns CDR1 SEHNR and CDR2 FQNEAQ (reference sequence). The CDR3 runs 16 residues. This CDR3 reads CASSSADRAGNQPQHF. The CDR3 nucleotides are TGTGCCAGCAGCTCCGCAGACAGGGCCGGCAATCAGCCCCAGCATTTT.

As regards this clone: It may be a read error: a sequence one base away is much more abundant. This same CDR3 is encoded by further DNA sequences in the sample. This rearrangement joins TRBV30 to TRBJ1-4; D not resolved. V was trimmed by 4 bases and J by 8 bases, leaving 17 bases between them. In germline, CDR1 is GTSNPN, CDR2 SVGIG (reference sequence). This CDR3 spans 14 amino acids. DNA for the CDR3: TGTGCCTGGACTCGACGGGAGCGTAACGAAAAACTGTTTTTT. Translated, it gives CAWTRRERNEKLFF.

Concerning this clone itself: A much bigger clone sits one base away, suggesting this may be a read error. The genes are TRBV6-6 and TRBJ1-5, with 10 bases lining up with TRBD1. The CDR3 is 14 residues long. V was pared by 6 bases and J by 5 bases, with 4 bases of the junction left unmatched. Germline assignment: CDR1 MNHNY and CDR2 SVGAGI (reference sequence). The CDR3 bases are TGTGCCAGCAGCCAAGGACAGGGGGATCAGCCCCAGCATTTT. It translates to CASSQGQGDQPQHF.

V gene TRBV2 combines with J gene TRBJ1-5, with 7 nucleotides matching TRBD1. The length of the CDR3 is 14 residues. The ends lost 6 bases at V and 6 bases at J; junction bases unmatched: 8. Germline lookup yields CDR1 SNHLY and CDR2 FYNNEI. CDR3: CASSPLDRIQPQHF. DNA of the CDR3: TGTGCCAGCAGCCCCTTGGACAGGATTCAGCCCCAGCATTTT.

This chain connects TRBV30 to TRBJ1-1; perhaps TRBD1 as D (6 bases). Germline values: CDR1 GTSNPN, CDR2 SVGIG (reference sequence). Trimming took off 4 bases at V and 1 base at J, with 10 bases between the two ends. The CDR3 is made up of 13 amino acids. The CDR3 sequence: CAWNGQPNTEAFF. Here the CDR3 DNA reads TGTGCCTGGAATGGACAGCCGAACACTGAAGCTTTCTTT.

Notes on this clone: The sample holds other DNA sequences that translate to the same CDR3. The chain recombines TRBV5-4 with TRBJ1-2, with D possibly being TRBD1 (6 bases). This CDR3 comprises 13 residues. Deletions cut 1 base from V and 8 bases from J, with 12 bases between. CDR1 and CDR2 from the germline V gene are SGHNT and YYREEE (reference sequence). The CDR3: CASSLSRGYGYTF. CDR3 DNA: TGTGCCAGCAGCTTGTCCAGGGGTTACGGCTACACCTTC.

The gene calls are TRBV15 and TRBJ1-1; 8 bases map to TRBD1. J gave up 3 bases and V 1 base, and 4 bases lay outside the gene matches. The CDR3 length is 15 residues. The germline V gene encodes CDR1 LNHNV and CDR2 YYDKDF (reference sequence). DNA of the CDR3: TGTGCCACCAGCAGAGGTGCAGGGGGCCACACTGAAGCTTTCTTT. The encoded protein is CATSRGAGGHTEAFF.

The gene calls are TRBV10-2 and TRBJ1-1; D call uncertain. Per the germline V gene, CDR1 is WSHSY and CDR2 is SAAADI. The CDR3 length is 12 residues. V lost 7 bases and J lost 1, with 7 bases in between. CDR3 amino acids: CASTPGNTEAFF. As DNA, the CDR3 is TGCGCCAGCACCCCAGGGAACACTGAAGCTTTCTTT.

This clone was counted a single time. This chain links TRBV18 with TRBJ1-1; D gene ambiguous. The CDR3 runs 15 residues. V was shortened by 3 bases and J by 0 bases, with 11 bases between the two germline ends. Germline CDR1 and CDR2: KGHSH and LQKENI. CDR3 region: CASSPQWTVNTEAFF. CDR3 DNA: TGTGCCAGCTCACCGCAGTGGACGGTGAACACTGAAGCTTTCTTT.

In this sample, this clone turned up a few times. The gene calls are TRBV5-8 and TRBJ2-2; 10 bases align to TRBD1. Germline CDR1 and CDR2: SGHTS and YDEGEE. The CDR3 is 16 residues long. Trimming cost V 3 bases and J 0 bases; bases outside gene matches: 2. CDR3 DNA sequence: TGTGCCAGCAGCTCAGGACAGGGGGCGAACACCGGGGAGCTGTTTTTT. It codes for CASSSGQGANTGELFF.

Points on this clone: A read error may explain this, as a much larger clone is one base away. It is likely a read error, because the conserved phenylalanine at the end of the CDR3 is missing. This chain connects TRBV29-1 to TRBJ1-1, with D possibly being TRBD1 (6 bases). The CDR3 runs to 12 residues. Looked up from germline, CDR1 is SQVTM and CDR2 is ANQGSEA. V was trimmed by 5 bases and J by 4 bases, leaving 11 bases between them. The CDR3 sequence: CSVQGFGTEAFS. The CDR3 DNA is TGCAGCGTTCAGGGGTTTGGCACTGAAGCTTTCTCT.

Worth noting for this clone: A read error may account for a junction end that differs from germline. This chain joins TRBV19 and TRBJ1-5, with TRBD1 matching over 7 bases. Germline V gene sequence: CDR1 LNHDA, CDR2 SQIVND (reference sequence). There are 12 residues in the CDR3. The CDR3 sequence is CASSIPDRAPYF. The CDR3 DNA follows: TGTGCCAGTAGTATCCCCGACAGGGCCCCGTATTTT. The full variable domain, its missing parts supplied by reference TRBV19 and TRBJ1-5, is DGGITQSPKYLFRKEGQNVTLSCEQNLNHDAMYWYRQDPGQGLRLIYYSQIVNDFQKGDIAEGYSVSREKKESFPLTVTSAQKNPTAFYLCASSIPDRAPYFGDGTRLSIL.

The rearrangement uses TRBV5-4 and TRBJ2-5; perhaps D is TRBD1 or TRBD2 (7 bases each). V lost 3 bases and J 5 bases, leaving 14 bases between the germline ends. The CDR3 has 14 amino acids. Germline V gene sequence: CDR1 SGHNT, CDR2 YYREEE (reference sequence). The CDR3 DNA sequence: TGTGCCAGCAGCTCCAGGGGGGGATCGGAGACCCAGTACTTC. Residues: CASSSRGGSETQYF.

This clone was counted once. This CDR3 is also generated by other DNA sequences in the sample. V and J are TRBV30 and TRBJ2-3, with TRBD1 matching over 9 bases. The CDR3 has 12 residues. Germline-derived CDR1 and CDR2 are GTSNPN and SVGIG (reference sequence). V lost 5 bases and J lost 6; bases outside the gene matches: 3. The CDR3 sequence: CAWGTGTDTQYF. The CDR3 DNA reads as TGTGCCTGGGGGACAGGGACCGATACGCAGTATTTT.

The chain employs TRBV7-3 and TRBJ2-3, with TRBD2 matching 8 bases. The V and J ends lost 2 bases and 4 bases, in that order; junction bases with no gene match: 2. This CDR3 spans 14 amino acids. Germline V CDR1 and CDR2: SGHTA, FQGTGA. This CDR3 reads CASSLGTRADTQYF. The CDR3, as DNA: TGTGCCAGCAGCTTAGGGACTAGGGCAGATACGCAGTATTTT.

The chain couples TRBV5-1 to TRBJ2-5; unclear D gene. The germline CDR1 and CDR2 sequences are SGHRS and YFSETQ. The length of the CDR3 is 13 residues. V gave up 4 bases and J gave up 1 base, with 8 bases separating them. In DNA form, the CDR3 reads TGCGCCAGCAGCCCGAGAAGCCAAGAGACCCAGTACTTC. Translated: CASSPRSQETQYF. Filled out from reference TRBV5-1 and TRBJ2-5, the complete variable domain reads KAGVTQTPRYLIKTRGQQVTLSCSPISGHRSVSWYQQTPGQGLQFLFEYFSETQRNKGNFPGRFSGRQFSNSRSEMNVSTLELGDSALYLCASSPRSQETQYFGPGTRLLVL.

The V and J genes are TRBV9 and TRBJ2-6; D gene ambiguous. Germline assignment: CDR1 SGDLS and CDR2 YYNGEE. The V end was cut by 0 bases, the J end by 4 bases, with 11 bases between. The CDR3 length is 16 residues. CDR3 residues: CASSVEGRAGANVLTF. CDR3 nucleotide sequence: TGTGCCAGCAGCGTAGAGGGAAGGGCCGGGGCCAACGTCCTGACTTTC.

CDR3: CAISGKRGLTDTQYF. The DNA for the CDR3 is TGTGCCATCAGTGGGAAGCGGGGCCTCACAGATACGCAGTATTTT. The V gene is TRBV10-3, the J gene TRBJ2-3, with 7 bases fitting TRBD2. This CDR3 spans 15 amino acids. V was clipped by 4 bases and J by 2 bases; unmatched bases: 6. CDR1 and CDR2 (germline): ENHRY, SYGVKD.

A word on this clone: Other DNA sequences of this sample code for an identical CDR3. This sequence joins TRBV27 and TRBJ1-2; a possible D gene is TRBD1 (5 bases). Germline CDR1 is MNHEY and CDR2 is SMNVEV (reference sequence). This CDR3 has 15 residues. V was pared by 5 bases and J by 0 bases, with 13 bases between. DNA for the CDR3: TGTGCCAGCAGTCCACGGGACCGCGCTAACTATGGCTACACCTTC. Translating it yields CASSPRDRANYGYTF.

V usage is TRBV7-9 and J usage is TRBJ2-5; D uncertain. CDR3 length: 17 residues. V dropped 1 base and J dropped 1 base, with 16 bases sitting between them. The germline V gene encodes CDR1 SEHNR and CDR2 FQNEAQ (reference sequence). The CDR3 sequence is CASSLGLTGNGQETQYF. For the CDR3, the DNA is TGTGCCAGCAGCTTAGGGCTAACGGGTAATGGCCAAGAGACCCAGTACTTC.

This chain links TRBV5-1 with TRBJ2-1, with 11 bases identical to TRBD2. Germline V CDR1 and CDR2: SGHRS, YFSETQ. Germline trimming cut 1 base from V and 7 bases from J; bases unmatched to any gene: 10. This CDR3 contains 17 residues. CDR3 nucleotide sequence: TGCGCCAGCAGCTTGAACCCTAGCGGGAGGATTCGAAATGAGCAGTTCTTC. Residues: CASSLNPSGRIRNEQFF.

This sequence joins TRBV2 and TRBJ1-5; D possibly corresponds to TRBD1 (6 bases). CDR1 and CDR2 from the germline V gene are SNHLY and FYNNEI. The CDR3 covers 16 residues. CDR3 coding DNA: TGTGCGGTCTCGACACGAAGGGGGGGAAGCAATCAGCCCCAGCATTTT. Its translation is CAVSTRRGGSNQPQHF.